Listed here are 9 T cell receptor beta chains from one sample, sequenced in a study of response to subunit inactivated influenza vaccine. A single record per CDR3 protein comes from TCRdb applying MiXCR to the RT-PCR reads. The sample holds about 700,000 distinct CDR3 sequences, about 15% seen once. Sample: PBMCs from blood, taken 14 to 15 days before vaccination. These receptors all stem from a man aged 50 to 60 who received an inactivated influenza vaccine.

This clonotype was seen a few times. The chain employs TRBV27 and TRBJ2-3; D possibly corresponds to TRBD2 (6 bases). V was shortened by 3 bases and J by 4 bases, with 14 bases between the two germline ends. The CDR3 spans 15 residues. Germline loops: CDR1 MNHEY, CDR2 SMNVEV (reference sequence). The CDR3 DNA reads TGTGCCAGCAGTTTCAGCGGGTCGATCGCAGATACGCAGTATTTT. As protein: CASSFSGSIADTQYF.

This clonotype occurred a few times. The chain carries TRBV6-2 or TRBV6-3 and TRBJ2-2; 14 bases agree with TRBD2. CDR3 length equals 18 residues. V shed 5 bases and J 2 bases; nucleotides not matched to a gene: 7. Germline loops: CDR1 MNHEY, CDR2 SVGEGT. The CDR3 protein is CASSATSGRALNTGELFF. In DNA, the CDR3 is TGTGCCAGCAGTGCGACTAGCGGGAGGGCCCTCAACACCGGGGAGCTGTTTTTT.

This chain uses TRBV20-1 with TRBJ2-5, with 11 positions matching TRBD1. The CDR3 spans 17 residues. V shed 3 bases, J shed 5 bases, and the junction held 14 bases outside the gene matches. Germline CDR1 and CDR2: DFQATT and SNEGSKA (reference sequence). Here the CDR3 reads CSASGPRTGGAGETQYF. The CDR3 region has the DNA TGCAGTGCTAGTGGCCCCAGGACAGGGGGCGCGGGTGAGACCCAGTACTTC.

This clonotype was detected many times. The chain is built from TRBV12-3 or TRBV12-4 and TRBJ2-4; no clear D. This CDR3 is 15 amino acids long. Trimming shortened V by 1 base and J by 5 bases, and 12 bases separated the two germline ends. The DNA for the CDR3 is TGTGCCAGCAGTTTAGGCGCATGGACCGAAAACATTCAGTACTTC. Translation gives CASSLGAWTENIQYF.

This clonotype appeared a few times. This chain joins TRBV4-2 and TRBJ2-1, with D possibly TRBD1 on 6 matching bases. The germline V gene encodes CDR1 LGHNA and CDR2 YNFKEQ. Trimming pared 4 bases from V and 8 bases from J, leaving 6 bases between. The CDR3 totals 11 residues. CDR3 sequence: CASSRTDEQFF. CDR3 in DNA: TGTGCCAGCAGCCGGACAGATGAGCAGTTCTTC.

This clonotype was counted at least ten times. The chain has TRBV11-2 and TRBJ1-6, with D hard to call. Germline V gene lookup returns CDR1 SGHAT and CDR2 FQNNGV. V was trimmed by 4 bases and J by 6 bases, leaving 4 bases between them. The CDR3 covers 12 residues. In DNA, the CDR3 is TGTGCCAGCAGCTCTCTTAATTCACCCCTCCACTTT. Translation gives CASSSLNSPLHF.

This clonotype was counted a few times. The CDR3 nucleotides read TGTGCCAGCAGCCATAAGCGGGTGTACACAGATACGCAGTATTTT. Protein sequence: CASSHKRVYTDTQYF. The chain carries TRBV4-2 and TRBJ2-3, with D possibly TRBD2 on 6 matching bases. CDR3 size: 15 residues. With 3 bases removed from V and 2 bases from J, the gap between germline ends came to 12 bases. The V gene's germline CDR1 is LGHNA and CDR2 YNFKEQ.

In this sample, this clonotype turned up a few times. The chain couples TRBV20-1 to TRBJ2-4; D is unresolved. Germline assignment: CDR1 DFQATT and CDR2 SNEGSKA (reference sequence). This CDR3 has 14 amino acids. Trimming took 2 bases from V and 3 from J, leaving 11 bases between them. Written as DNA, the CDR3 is TGCAGTGCTAGACTCCCAATGGGCAAAAACATTCAGTACTTC. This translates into CSARLPMGKNIQYF.

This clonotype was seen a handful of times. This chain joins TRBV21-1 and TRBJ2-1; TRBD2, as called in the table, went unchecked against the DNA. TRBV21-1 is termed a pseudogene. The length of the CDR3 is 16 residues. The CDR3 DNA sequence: TGTGCCAGCAGCACCAGCCCTAGCGGGAGTTCATATGAGCAGTTCTTC. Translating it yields CASSTSPSGSSYEQFF.